This T cell receptor (beta chain) was found in a study of T-cell reconstitution after alpha-beta-depleted transplantation in children. This CDR3 contains 18 residues. V was cut by 2 bases and J by 8 bases, with 25 bases left in between. Per germline, CDR1 MNHEY and CDR2 SMNVEV (reference sequence). The library targeted TCRbeta and was prepared with unique molecular identifiers. TCRdb reprocessed the PCR reads with MiXCR, giving one entry per CDR3 protein. The table shows around 600,000 distinct CDR3 sequences, with roughly a tenth occurring only once. The table lists this clonotype with a few counts. The sample in question was PBMCs from the stem cell graft donor, obtained from the stem cell graft. The TCR originated in a human donor who donated a stem cell graft to a child with acute myeloid leukemia. J is TRBJ2-1 and V is TRBV27; D tentatively fits TRBD1 or TRBD2 (5 bases each). DNA of the CDR3: TGTGCCAGCAGTTTAAGATGGGTAGGCGGGTTTATGGGGGATGAGCAGTTCTTC. Its protein product is CASSLRWVGGFMGDEQFF.